This T cell receptor beta chain came from a study of cytomegalovirus exposure and HLA in healthy donors. This CDR3 region has 14 residues. Germline V gives CDR1 SGDLS, CDR2 YYNGEE. V was clipped by 3 bases and J by 10 bases; unmatched bases: 9. Primers included in the PCR were 60 Vbeta and 13 Jbeta primers. Profiling relied on immunoSEQ multiplex PCR, and the TCRdb table lists in-frame clones only, not all of them. The sample includes 100,000 to 150,000 clones, about a sixth of them seen just once. Study-wide results and limits: Apparent HLA restriction characterized most CMV-associated TCR beta chains in a later analysis.

Remarks on this clone: Its antigen is not known. Other DNA sequences in this specimen translate into the identical CDR3.

The V and J genes are TRBV9 and TRBJ1-4; 7 bases align to TRBD1. The sample comprised PBMCs. This receptor was taken from a female donor in good health and CMV-seropositive. In DNA form, the CDR3 reads TGTGCCAGCAGCGGACAGGGCGGCCTCAGAAAACTGTTTTTT. Amino acid sequence: CASSGQGGLRKLFF.